This entry lists 11 T cell receptor beta chains sequenced from one sample in a study of T cells after yellow fever vaccination. TCRdb re-called the 5' RACE reads through MiXCR, storing one row per CDR3 protein. The repertoire holds hundreds of thousands of distinct CDR3 sequences, with more than 9% as singletons. Source: PBMCs, taken on the day of the yellow fever booster vaccination. These receptors were taken from a man aged 30-40 years who received the YFV17D yellow fever vaccine.

This sequence joins TRBV2 and TRBJ2-1; D uncertain. Trimming shortened V by 4 bases and J by 5 bases, and 9 bases separated the two germline ends. Germline V CDR1 and CDR2: SNHLY, FYNNEI. This CDR3 has 13 residues. CDR3 in amino acids: CASSAGQHNEQFF. Here the CDR3 DNA reads TGTGCCAGCAGTGCTGGGCAGCACAATGAGCAGTTCTTC.

About this clonotype itself: A junction end diverges from the germline sequence, so it may reflect a read error. The chain combines TRBV3-1 with TRBJ2-5, with 14 positions matching TRBD2. Germline V gives CDR1 LGHDT, CDR2 YNNKEL (reference sequence). The CDR3 is 16 residues long. The CDR3 is CTSSQGLAGAGETQYF. The CDR3, as DNA: TGTACCAGCAGCCAGGGACTAGCGGGAGCTGGTGAGACCCAGTACTTC.

The rearrangement joins TRBV5-1 to TRBJ2-1, with 8 bases matching TRBD2. The V gene end was trimmed by 4 bases and the J gene end by 5 bases; junction bases not matched to a gene: 8. This CDR3 contains 15 residues. The germline CDR1 and CDR2 sequences are SGHRS and YFSETQ. In DNA, the CDR3 is TGCGCCAGCAGCCGTCGGGCGGGAGGAGACAATGAGCAGTTCTTC. Translation gives CASSRRAGGDNEQFF.

The gene calls are TRBV12-3 or TRBV12-4 and TRBJ2-1, with 9 nucleotides matching TRBD2. There are 16 residues in the CDR3. V gave up 6 bases and J gave up 9 bases; unmatched junction bases: 15. The CDR3 bases are TGTGCCAGCAGCCAAAATGGCGGGAGGGCCGCGGGTGAGCAGTTCTTC. Translating it yields CASSQNGGRAAGEQFF.

This clonotype was recorded at least ten times. The rearrangement joins TRBV12-3 or TRBV12-4 to TRBJ1-2; no clear D. The CDR3 runs 12 residues. Trimming stripped 5 bases from V and 7 bases from J, with 11 bases between. CDR3 DNA sequence: TGTGCCAGCAGTCCCCGATCGGGTGGCTACACCTTC. Protein: CASSPRSGGYTF.

This clonotype was picked up many times. The chain carries TRBV7-2 and TRBJ2-3; no clear D. The V gene lost 4 bases and the J gene lost 2 bases, with 7 bases spanning the gap. This CDR3 is 13 amino acids long. The germline V gene has CDR1 SGHTA and CDR2 FQGNSA. CDR3 nucleotide sequence: TGTGCCAGCAGCTCAACAAACACAGATACGCAGTATTTT. Protein product: CASSSTNTDTQYF. The variable domain in full, with the rest retrieved from reference TRBV7-2 and TRBJ2-3, is GAGVSQSPSNKVTEKGKDVELRCDPISGHTALYWYRQSLGQGLEFLIYFQGNSAPDKSGLPSDRFSAERTGGSVSTLTIQRTQQEDSAVYLCASSSTNTDTQYFGPGTRLTVL.

This clonotype was seen a few times. J is TRBJ2-3 and V is TRBV5-1, with 13 bases lining up with TRBD2. The V and J ends lost 5 bases and 6 bases, in that order; junction bases with no gene match: 9. CDR3 length equals 16 residues. CDR1 and CDR2 from the germline V gene are SGHRS and YFSETQ. The CDR3 reads CASSPGLAGDGDTQYF. The CDR3 DNA reads as TGCGCCAGCAGTCCAGGACTAGCGGGAGATGGGGATACGCAGTATTTT.

This clonotype was counted only a few times. The CDR3 DNA reads TGCAGTGTGCCGACTAGCGAGACGCGCCATGAGCAGTTCTTC. It codes for CSVPTSETRHEQFF. The rearrangement joins TRBV20-1 to TRBJ2-1, with TRBD2 matching 8 bases. The CDR3 covers 14 residues. Germline V lookup: CDR1 DFQATT, CDR2 SNEGSKA (reference sequence). J gave up 8 bases and V 7 bases, and 13 bases lay outside the gene matches.

The rearrangement joins TRBV11-2 to TRBJ2-7; D is ambiguous. The germline V gene encodes CDR1 SGHAT and CDR2 FQNNGV. Trimming stripped 8 bases from V and 2 bases from J, with 16 bases between. There are 14 residues in the CDR3. The CDR3 loop is CASSPGPDPYEQYF. For the CDR3, the DNA is TGTGCCAGCTCCCCTGGCCCGGACCCCTACGAGCAGTACTTC.

This clonotype was seen only a few times. The chain couples TRBV28 to TRBJ1-1, with a weak D call TRBD1 (5 bases). Germline assignment: CDR1 MDHEN and CDR2 SYDVKM. CDR3 size: 12 residues. Trimming pared 2 bases from V and 6 bases from J, leaving 7 bases between. CDR3 in DNA: TGTGCCAGCAGTTTAATAGGGGCTGAAGCTTTCTTT. It codes for CASSLIGAEAFF.

This sequence joins TRBV5-4 and TRBJ2-5; D call uncertain. The CDR3 runs to 13 residues. The V end was cut by 1 base, the J end by 5 bases, with 9 bases between. Germline V gives CDR1 SGHNT, CDR2 YYREEE (reference sequence). The CDR3 sequence is CASSLWAEETQYF. For the CDR3, the DNA is TGTGCCAGCAGCTTGTGGGCGGAGGAGACCCAGTACTTC.